This T cell receptor (beta chain) was captured by sequencing in a study of blood T cells in healthy people across ages. V was shortened by 3 bases and J by 0 bases, with 8 bases between the two germline ends. From germline, CDR1 is SGHNT and CDR2 YENEEA. This CDR3 contains 14 residues. Primers used in a second PCR of roughly 6 to 12 cycles were a sample-barcoded 5' primer and a J-beta primer mix. TCRdb fed the 5' RACE reads into MiXCR, producing one record per CDR3 protein. The sample has 910,000 or so distinct CDR3 sequences; roughly half are singletons. The TCR comes from a woman in her fifties or sixties in good health. Specimen: blood. The V call is TRBV11-3, the J call TRBJ1-2, with D unresolved. CDR3 bases: TGTGCCAGCAGCTTCAGGAAAGCTAACTATGGCTACACCTTC. Protein product: CASSFRKANYGYTF.